This entry lists 21 T cell receptor beta chains sequenced from one sample in a study of blood T cell repertoires in COVID-19. Assay: immunoSEQ multiplex PCR; the TCRdb copy retains only in-frame clones and omits some. Counted here are about 190,000 clones, over 75% occurring once; the ten biggest clones make up roughly 13%. Specimen: peripheral blood. These receptors all come from a man in his fifties or sixties who had recovered from COVID-19.

The chain employs TRBV7-9 and TRBJ2-3; 13 positions agree with TRBD2. CDR3 size: 16 residues. With 7 bases clipped from V and 1 base from J, the junction kept 5 bases outside the gene matches. The germline CDR1 and CDR2 sequences are SEHNR and FQNEAQ (reference sequence). The CDR3 DNA is TGTGCCAGCACCCTACTAGCGGGGGGGGGCACAGATACGCAGTATTTT. It is translated as CASTLLAGGGTDTQYF.

The chain uses TRBV24-1 and TRBJ2-2; 9 nucleotides line up with TRBD1. CDR1 and CDR2 from the germline V gene are KGHDR and SFDVKD. V trimming: 3 bases; J trimming: 6 bases; junction bases outside the gene matches: 19. This CDR3 region has 20 residues. CDR3 sequence: CATSDTAGQGYTRGAGELFF. The CDR3 nucleotides are TGTGCCACCAGTGATACAGCGGGACAGGGCTATACAAGGGGCGCCGGGGAGCTGTTTTTT.

The V and J genes are TRBV12-3 or TRBV12-4 and TRBJ1-2, with D hard to call. The CDR3 contains 13 residues. V shed 3 bases and J shed 5 bases, with 10 bases lying between them. CDR3 coding DNA: TGTGCCAGCAGTTTGAGGGTTCGGTATGGCTACACCTTC. This codes for CASSLRVRYGYTF.

Ten or more counts support this clone. This chain links TRBV28 with TRBJ1-5; 7 nucleotides line up with TRBD1. Trimming cost V 3 bases and J 0 bases; bases outside gene matches: 2. Germline-derived CDR1 and CDR2 are MDHEN and SYDVKM. CDR3 length equals 15 residues. The CDR3 sequence is CASSLGTVSNQPQHF. The CDR3 bases are TGTGCCAGCAGTTTGGGGACAGTTAGCAATCAGCCCCAGCATTTT.

The chain has TRBV19 and TRBJ1-2; 8 nucleotides match TRBD1. Trimming removed 5 bases from V and 8 bases from J; junction bases left unmatched: 7. The CDR3 has 13 residues. Germline assignment: CDR1 LNHDA and CDR2 SQIVND (reference sequence). The CDR3 sequence is CASSGDRRRGYTF. DNA of the CDR3: TGTGCCAGTAGTGGGGACAGGAGGAGGGGCTACACCTTC.

This rearrangement joins TRBV19 to TRBJ2-7, with D maybe TRBD1 (5 bases). The CDR3 sequence is 14 residues long. Germline V CDR1 and CDR2: LNHDA, SQIVND (reference sequence). Deletions cut 6 bases from V and 0 bases from J, with 12 bases between. In DNA form, the CDR3 reads TGTGCCAGTAGCGACAGACGAGTCTCCTACGAGCAGTACTTC. Amino acid sequence: CASSDRRVSYEQYF.

In the case of this clone: The sample contains more than one DNA sequence encoding this CDR3. This chain links TRBV14 with TRBJ1-6, with D possibly matching TRBD1 (6 bases). The CDR3 length is 15 residues. Trimming removed 1 base at V and 7 bases at J, with 11 bases between. The germline gives CDR1 SGHDN, CDR2 FVKESK. The CDR3 loop is CASSQGQGLNSPLHF. CDR3 DNA sequence: TGTGCCAGCAGCCAAGGGCAGGGGTTAAATTCACCCCTCCACTTT.

The CDR3 is CATSDTPREFSYEQYF. CDR3 coding DNA: TGTGCCACCAGTGATACCCCCAGGGAATTCTCCTACGAGCAGTACTTC. The chain joins TRBV24-1 to TRBJ2-7, with a tentative D call TRBD1 (5 bases). Germline V lookup: CDR1 KGHDR, CDR2 SFDVKD. CDR3 length: 16 amino acids. Trimming cost V 3 bases and J 0 bases, with 14 bases left between them.

This chain uses TRBV6-4 with TRBJ1-2; 7 nucleotides agree with TRBD1. This CDR3 is built from 14 residues. Trimming removed 0 bases from V and 6 bases from J; junction bases left unmatched: 4. The germline CDR1 and CDR2 sequences are MRHNA and SNTAGT. CDR3 bases: TGTGCCAGCAGTGACTCTTGGGACAGCGATGGCTACACCTTC. Translation gives CASSDSWDSDGYTF.

The chain links TRBV7-2 to TRBJ1-1; 9 nucleotides agree with TRBD1. Germline CDR1 SGHTA, CDR2 FQGNSA. V lost 4 bases, J lost 4 bases, and 10 bases stayed unmatched. The CDR3 runs to 16 residues. CDR3 in DNA: TGTGCCAGCAGCTCTGGGACAGGGCGGGCGACCACTGAAGCTTTCTTT. Protein product: CASSSGTGRATTEAFF.

The CDR3 DNA sequence: TGCGCCAGCAGCCAAGGACAGGGCTATGGCTACACCTTC. This codes for CASSQGQGYGYTF. The chain links TRBV4-3 to TRBJ1-2, with 7 positions matching TRBD1. The CDR3 consists of 13 residues. Trimming took 1 base from V and 4 from J; bases not matched to a gene: 0. CDR1 LGHNA and CDR2 YSLEER come from the germline V gene.

This chain connects TRBV9 to TRBJ1-2; TRBD1 matches 7 bases. Germline loops: CDR1 SGDLS, CDR2 YYNGEE. The V gene end was trimmed by 0 bases and the J gene end by 7 bases; junction bases not matched to a gene: 9. The CDR3 is 15 residues long. The CDR3 nucleotides read TGTGCCAGCAGCGTAGGGATCGACAGGGACGGTGGCTACACCTTC. Amino acids: CASSVGIDRDGGYTF.

V gene TRBV28 combines with J gene TRBJ1-1; possibly TRBD1 for D (5 bases). Germline lookup yields CDR1 MDHEN and CDR2 SYDVKM. CDR3 length: 12 amino acids. The V and J ends lost 7 bases and 7 bases respectively, with 13 bases between them. CDR3 region: CASNHLGGEAFF. The CDR3 nucleotides read TGTGCCAGCAACCATTTGGGGGGTGAAGCTTTCTTT.

The V gene is TRBV5-1, the J gene TRBJ2-3; TRBD1 aligns across 11 bases. This CDR3 is built from 15 residues. CDR1 and CDR2 from the germline V gene are SGHRS and YFSETQ. J lost 4 bases, V lost 5 bases, and 6 bases had no gene match. DNA for the CDR3: TGCGCCAGCAGGTGGACAGGGGGCGCATCAGATACGCAGTATTTT. It translates to CASRWTGGASDTQYF. Together with reference TRBV5-1 and TRBJ2-3, the CDR3 gives the full variable domain: KAGVTQTPRYLIKTRGQQVTLSCSPISGHRSVSWYQQTPGQGLQFLFEYFSETQRNKGNFPGRFSGRQFSNSRSEMNVSTLELGDSALYLCASRWTGGASDTQYFGPGTRLTVL.

The rearrangement joins TRBV9 to TRBJ2-7, with 12 nucleotides matching TRBD1. This CDR3 region has 20 residues. V was clipped by 7 bases and J by 3 bases; unmatched bases: 23. Germline CDR1 and CDR2: SGDLS and YYNGEE. CDR3 bases: TGTGCCAGCTCGGTCCATAATGGGGACAGGGGGCAACTAGCACACTACGAGCAGTACTTC. Translated, it gives CASSVHNGDRGQLAHYEQYF.

The chain uses TRBV4-1 and TRBJ2-3; D possibly corresponds to TRBD2 (6 bases). The V end lost 1 base, the J end lost 0 bases, and 14 bases lay between the germline ends. The CDR3 covers 17 residues. Looked up from germline, CDR1 is MGHRA and CDR2 is YSYEKL. CDR3 DNA: TGCGCCAGCAGCCAAGGACGGGCGAGCGGGAGCACAGATACGCAGTATTTT. The encoded protein is CASSQGRASGSTDTQYF.

The V and J genes are TRBV7-2 and TRBJ2-4, with D maybe TRBD2 (5 bases). This CDR3 contains 18 residues. CDR1 is SGHTA, CDR2 FQGNSA, per germline. Deletions cut 0 bases from V and 0 bases from J, with 15 bases between. The CDR3 loop reads CASSLAIRGNRAKNIQYF. CDR3 DNA: TGTGCCAGCAGCTTAGCGATTCGAGGGAACCGAGCCAAAAACATTCAGTACTTC.

This chain connects TRBV6-5 to TRBJ1-1, with unresolved D. The germline V gene has CDR1 MNHEY and CDR2 SVGAGI. V lost 5 bases and J 6 bases, leaving 13 bases between the germline ends. The CDR3 contains 13 residues. The CDR3 loop is CASSKPGSSEAFF. The CDR3 nucleotides read TGTGCCAGCAGTAAACCGGGATCCTCTGAAGCTTTCTTT.

The chain is built from TRBV7-3 and TRBJ2-3; D uncertain. Germline values: CDR1 SGHTA, CDR2 FQGTGA. V lost 5 bases to trimming and J lost 1 base, with 19 bases between them. The CDR3 loop spans 17 amino acids. The CDR3 coding sequence is TGTGCCAGCAGCCCGAAAATAGGAGTGGCGGGCACAGATACGCAGTATTTT. Its translation: CASSPKIGVAGTDTQYF. Full variable domain (missing parts from reference TRBV7-3 and TRBJ2-3): GAGVSQTPSNKVTEKGKYVELRCDPISGHTALYWYRQSLGQGPEFLIYFQGTGAADDSGLPNDRFFAVRPEGSVSTLKIQRTERGDSAVYLCASSPKIGVAGTDTQYFGPGTRLTVL.

The J gene is TRBJ1-4, the V gene TRBV28; 7 bases fit TRBD1. Germline loops: CDR1 MDHEN, CDR2 SYDVKM. V trimming: 6 bases; J trimming: 3 bases; junction bases outside the gene matches: 10. The CDR3 totals 16 residues. CDR3 in DNA: TGTGCCAGCAGGGAAGAAGAGACAGGGTCTAATGAAAAACTGTTTTTT. Encoded protein: CASREEETGSNEKLFF.

The V and J genes are TRBV29-1 and TRBJ2-1; 8 bases are shared with TRBD1. V dropped 3 bases and J dropped 4; count of bases not matched to a gene: 5. The CDR3 is 14 amino acids. CDR1 is SQVTM, CDR2 ANQGSEA, per germline. DNA of the CDR3: TGCAGCGTTGATTTCACAGGGGGATACAATGAGCAGTTCTTC. Translating gives CSVDFTGGYNEQFF.